The source of this TCR beta chain is a study of OX40 agonist ivuxolimab in advanced cancers. Study-wide points: At doses 0.1 to 3.0 mg/kg, CD4+ and CD8+ clones expanded.

Comment on this clone: Its antigen is not identified.

This CDR3 contains 12 residues. V lost 2 bases and J 9 bases, leaving 8 bases between the germline ends. Germline loops: CDR1 MNHEY, CDR2 SVGAGI. The table came from immunoSEQ multiplex PCR; TCRdb's copy has only in-frame clones and leaves some out. The sample includes roughly 60,000 clones, 87% of them seen just once. The chain joins TRBV6-5 to TRBJ2-1; no clear D. The sequencing used CD4+ or CD8+ T cells sorted from blood, collected in a trial of the OX40 agonist ivuxolimab. The receptor was derived from an adult with an advanced solid tumor such as melanoma, head and neck, liver or kidney cancer. As DNA, the CDR3 is TGTGCCAGCAGTTACCCCCAGTCTGAGCAGTTCTTC. Its translation is CASSYPQSEQFF.